What follows are 31 T cell receptor beta chains derived from one specimen sequenced in a study of blood T cell repertoires in COVID-19. Repertoires were generated with immunoSEQ multiplex PCR, while TCRdb's copy carries only in-frame clones and drops some. The sample consists of 60,000 to 90,000 clones, around 83% of them appearing once. Sequencing used peripheral blood. Receptor source: a man between 60 and 75 years old with COVID-19, enrolled during active disease.

V is TRBV3-1 (or the pseudogene TRBV3-2) and J is TRBJ2-1; 7 positions agree with TRBD2. The V gene's germline CDR1 is LGHDT and CDR2 YNNKEL (reference sequence). The CDR3 sequence is 15 residues long. Trimming took 0 bases from V and 5 from J; bases not matched to a gene: 4. CDR3 loop: CASSQDSAGDNEQFF. DNA for the CDR3: TGTGCCAGCAGCCAAGATTCTGCGGGAGACAATGAGCAGTTCTTC.

J is TRBJ2-1 and V is TRBV15; D is possibly TRBD1 (6 bases). There are 14 residues in the CDR3. V was cut by 2 bases and J by 8 bases, with 13 bases left in between. Germline-derived CDR1 and CDR2 are LNHNV and YYDKDF (reference sequence). The CDR3 sequence is CATSRTTPGDEQFF. The CDR3 DNA follows: TGTGCCACCAGCAGAACGACTCCAGGGGATGAGCAGTTCTTC.

The genes are TRBV1 and TRBJ2-6; no DNA check was done on the table's D call, TRBD2. TRBV1 corresponds to a pseudogene. The CDR3 spans 22 residues. The CDR3 loop is CTSSQDLPSGRRPYPGANVLTF. CDR3 nucleotides: TGCACCAGCAGCCAAGATTTACCTAGCGGGCGACGCCCCTATCCTGGGGCCAACGTCCTGACTTTC.

The chain has TRBV9 and TRBJ2-4; D possibly corresponds to TRBD2 (5 bases). V shed 3 bases and J shed 5 bases, with 18 bases lying between them. CDR3 length: 16 amino acids. Per germline, CDR1 SGDLS and CDR2 YYNGEE. This chain's CDR3 is CASSDEDLLGENIQYF. CDR3 bases: TGTGCCAGCAGCGACGAGGACTTGCTTGGTGAAAACATTCAGTACTTC.

The rearrangement links TRBV10-2 to TRBJ1-3; 10 bases line up with TRBD1. The CDR3 has 14 amino acids. CDR1 is WSHSY and CDR2 is SAAADI in the germline V gene. The junction had 7 bases not matched to a gene; V was cut back by 6 bases and J by 8 bases. CDR3 amino acids: CASRQGQGIYTIYF. In DNA, the CDR3 is TGCGCCAGCAGACAGGGACAGGGGATCTACACCATATATTTT.

This clone was recorded a few times. The chain employs TRBV7-7 and TRBJ2-3; D perhaps matches TRBD1 (5 bases). Trimming took 2 bases from V and 0 from J, leaving 9 bases between them. The CDR3 has 15 amino acids. CDR1 and CDR2 from the germline V gene are SSHAT and FNYEAQ (reference sequence). The CDR3 spells CASSLTDSSTDTQYF. For the CDR3, the DNA is TGTGCCAGCAGCTTAACTGACAGTAGCACAGATACGCAGTATTTT.

The chain has TRBV10-1 and TRBJ1-1; D is undetermined. Germline CDR1 and CDR2: WNHNN and SYGVQD (reference sequence). Trimming shortened V by 4 bases and J by 1 base, and 7 bases separated the two germline ends. This CDR3 region has 13 residues. CDR3 region: CASSGGANTEAFF. CDR3 DNA: TGCGCCAGCAGTGGCGGCGCGAACACTGAAGCTTTCTTT.

The chain has TRBV10-2 and TRBJ2-1; the match to TRBD1 covers 11 bases. CDR3 length: 15 amino acids. V was clipped by 6 bases and J by 8 bases; unmatched bases: 9. Germline V CDR1 and CDR2: WSHSY, SAAADI. CDR3 region: CASRKGGQGADEQFF. CDR3 sequence (DNA): TGCGCCAGCAGGAAGGGAGGACAGGGGGCCGATGAGCAGTTCTTC.

The chain carries TRBV7-6 and TRBJ2-7; possibly TRBD2 for D (6 bases). Germline CDR1 is SGHVS and CDR2 is FNYEAQ. This CDR3 is 18 amino acids long. The V end was cut by 4 bases, the J end by 1 base, with 23 bases between. CDR3: CASSSTAEGTYSSYEQYF. CDR3 in DNA: TGTGCCAGCAGCTCTACGGCAGAAGGGACTTACTCTTCCTACGAGCAGTACTTC.

J is TRBJ2-7 and V is TRBV5-1; 7 bases are shared with TRBD2. This CDR3 is 15 amino acids long. After removal of 3 bases from V and 4 bases from J, the junction contained 10 bases not matched to a gene. Germline CDR1 reads SGHRS; CDR2 reads YFSETQ. The CDR3 loop reads CASSWGSSSGYEQYF. In nucleotides, the CDR3 is TGCGCCAGCAGCTGGGGCTCGTCTAGCGGTTACGAGCAGTACTTC.

This rearrangement joins TRBV15 to TRBJ1-2; 7 positions agree with TRBD1. The J segment lost 8 bases and the V segment lost 0 bases, leaving 6 bases of the junction unmatched. Germline V gene sequence: CDR1 LNHNV, CDR2 YYDKDF (reference sequence). This CDR3 comprises 14 residues. The CDR3 region is CATSRDEGARGYTF. The DNA for the CDR3 is TGTGCCACCAGCAGAGATGAGGGGGCGCGGGGCTACACCTTC.

The DNA of the CDR3 is TGTGCCAGCAGCGTAGCTGAAGGGAGGGGGGCAGATACGCAGTATTTT. It codes for CASSVAEGRGADTQYF. The chain couples TRBV9 to TRBJ2-3, with a tentative D call TRBD2 (7 bases). The ends were cut back, 0 bases at V and 4 bases at J, with 15 bases in the middle. The CDR3 length is 16 residues. The germline V gene encodes CDR1 SGDLS and CDR2 YYNGEE.

The CDR3 region has the DNA TGTGCCAGCAGCTCGGGACAGGGCCAGCCCCAGCATTTT. Amino acids: CASSSGQGQPQHF. V usage is TRBV7-3 and J usage is TRBJ1-5; TRBD1 matches at 9 bases. Unmatched junction bases numbered 2, after V lost 4 bases and J lost 7 bases. The CDR3 length is 13 residues. Germline V gives CDR1 SGHTA, CDR2 FQGTGA.

This chain connects TRBV5-5 to TRBJ2-7, with 7 nucleotides matching TRBD2. J was trimmed by 0 bases and V by 3 bases; bases with no gene match: 15. Germline values: CDR1 SGHKS, CDR2 YYEKEE (reference sequence). The CDR3 consists of 18 residues. CDR3 DNA sequence: TGTGCCAGCAGCTCGAGGACATTGCGGACTAGTCACTCCTACGAGCAGTACTTC. Its protein is CASSSRTLRTSHSYEQYF.

The rearrangement links TRBV2 to TRBJ1-5, with a weak D call TRBD1 (6 bases). The CDR3 contains 15 residues. CDR1 SNHLY and CDR2 FYNNEI come from the germline V gene. V was trimmed by 4 bases and J by 4 bases, leaving 14 bases between them. CDR3 sequence: CASSVETGENQPQHF. Here the CDR3 DNA reads TGTGCCAGCAGTGTGGAGACAGGAGAAAATCAGCCCCAGCATTTT.

The chain links TRBV19 to TRBJ1-1; 7 positions agree with TRBD1. V lost 9 bases and J lost 2; bases outside the gene matches: 12. This CDR3 spans 15 amino acids. Germline CDR1 reads LNHDA; CDR2 reads SQIVND (reference sequence). Here the CDR3 DNA reads TGTGCCAGCCGACCGGGACAGTCTCCTAACACTGAAGCTTTCTTT. As protein: CASRPGQSPNTEAFF.

The genes are TRBV1 and TRBJ1-1; TRBD1 reflects the table's D call only, with no check against the DNA. TRBV1 is reported as a pseudogene. The CDR3 spans 15 residues. The CDR3 region is CTSSQDWDRASEAFF. DNA of the CDR3: TGCACCAGCAGCCAAGACTGGGACAGAGCGTCTGAAGCTTTCTTT.

The chain uses TRBV6-2 or TRBV6-3 and TRBJ1-6; TRBD1 matches 7 bases. This CDR3 contains 15 residues. Germline lookup yields CDR1 MNHEY and CDR2 SVGEGT. Trimming took 5 bases from V and 9 from J; bases not matched to a gene: 10. This CDR3 reads CASSRADRAASPLHF. CDR3 nucleotides: TGTGCCAGCAGTCGCGCTGACAGGGCTGCTTCACCCCTCCACTTT.

CDR3 sequence (DNA): TGTGCCAGCAGTTTAAAGGCGGATCAGCCCCAGCATTTT. Encoded protein: CASSLKADQPQHF. The V and J genes are TRBV12-3 or TRBV12-4 and TRBJ1-5; no reliable D call. With 2 bases removed from V and 5 bases from J, the gap between germline ends came to 7 bases. The CDR3 length is 13 residues.

The rearrangement uses TRBV7-9 and TRBJ2-7, with a tentative D call TRBD1 (6 bases). CDR3 length: 12 amino acids. Trimming took 7 bases from V and 5 from J, leaving 12 bases between them. Germline CDR1 and CDR2: SEHNR and FQNEAQ (reference sequence). The DNA for the CDR3 is TGTGCCAGCAAGGACAGCTATAACGAGCAGTACTTC. Translated, it gives CASKDSYNEQYF.

The genes are TRBV7-3 and TRBJ2-2; the D gene is possibly TRBD1 (7 bases). The length of the CDR3 is 15 residues. Deletions cut 1 base from V and 4 bases from J, with 10 bases between. Looked up from germline, CDR1 is SGHTA and CDR2 is FQGTGA. CDR3 region: CASSLRQGGTGELFF. Written as DNA, the CDR3 is TGTGCCAGCAGCTTAAGACAGGGAGGCACCGGGGAGCTGTTTTTT.

J is TRBJ1-2 and V is TRBV18; TRBD1 matches at 8 bases. V lost 2 bases to trimming and J lost 4 bases; unmatched junction nucleotides: 6. Germline V CDR1 and CDR2: KGHSH, LQKENI. The CDR3 is 15 residues long. The DNA for the CDR3 is TGTGCCAGCTCACCAAGGGTTACAGGGGGCTATGGCTACACCTTC. The encoded protein is CASSPRVTGGYGYTF.

This clone was seen just once. The rearrangement links TRBV7-3 to TRBJ2-3, with 8 positions matching TRBD2. The V gene's germline CDR1 is SGHTA and CDR2 FQGTGA. V shed 1 base, J shed 0 bases, and the junction held 3 bases outside the gene matches. There are 16 residues in the CDR3. CDR3 sequence reads: CASSLIGGASTDTQYF. The CDR3 bases are TGTGCCAGCAGCTTAATCGGGGGGGCTAGCACAGATACGCAGTATTTT.

The gene calls are TRBV29-1 and TRBJ2-5; tentatively, D is TRBD2 (5 bases). V was pared by 1 base and J by 2 bases, with 14 bases between. The CDR3 length is 15 residues. Germline CDR1 reads SQVTM; CDR2 reads ANQGSEA. CDR3 sequence: CSVEVLERGQETQYF. The CDR3 DNA reads TGCAGCGTTGAAGTCTTGGAAAGAGGGCAAGAGACCCAGTACTTC.

In this sample, this clone turned up a few times. The chain uses TRBV6-1 and TRBJ1-5; D might be TRBD1 (5 bases). V was shortened by 4 bases and J by 0 bases, with 19 bases between the two germline ends. The CDR3 totals 18 residues. The V gene's germline CDR1 is MNHNS and CDR2 SASEGT. The CDR3 region is CASSGGTTGIYSNQPQHF. As DNA, the CDR3 is TGTGCCAGCAGTGGAGGGACTACCGGGATTTATAGCAATCAGCCCCAGCATTTT.

The chain couples TRBV3-1 (or the pseudogene TRBV3-2) to TRBJ2-3; 8 bases are shared with TRBD2. The length of the CDR3 is 15 residues. The V and J ends lost 3 bases and 2 bases, in that order; junction bases with no gene match: 4. Germline V gene data show CDR1 as LGHDT and CDR2 as YNNKEL (reference sequence). The CDR3, as DNA: TGTGCCAGCAGCCAGGGACTAGATATCACAGATACGCAGTATTTT. Translating gives CASSQGLDITDTQYF.

The chain combines TRBV29-1 with TRBJ2-1; 13 bases match TRBD2. CDR3 size: 14 residues. J lost 5 bases, V lost 8 bases, and 6 bases had no gene match. Germline V gene lookup returns CDR1 SQVTM and CDR2 ANQGSEA. The CDR3 DNA reads as TGCAGCTCTCGGACTAGCGGGAGCCACAATGAGCAGTTCTTC. This encodes CSSRTSGSHNEQFF.

The rearrangement joins TRBV2 to TRBJ2-7; the D gene is possibly TRBD2 (6 bases). The CDR3 has 13 amino acids. The V and J ends lost 5 bases and 1 base respectively, with 9 bases between them. The germline V gene has CDR1 SNHLY and CDR2 FYNNEI. CDR3 in DNA: TGTGCCAGCAGTCTGGCGGGGTCCTACGAGCAGTACTTC. This encodes CASSLAGSYEQYF.

The V and J genes are TRBV5-1 and TRBJ2-7; TRBD1 is a possible D gene (6 bases). V lost 1 base to trimming and J lost 2 bases, with 10 bases between them. The germline V gene has CDR1 SGHRS and CDR2 YFSETQ. The CDR3 runs to 14 residues. The DNA for the CDR3 is TGCGCCAGCAGCTTGACGGACAGACCCTACGAGCAGTACTTC. Translating it yields CASSLTDRPYEQYF.

The CDR3 protein is CASSVNYEQYF. The CDR3 coding sequence is TGTGCCAGCAGCGTCAATTACGAGCAGTACTTC. The chain couples TRBV13 to TRBJ2-7; D not certain. Germline CDR1 PRHDT, CDR2 FYEKMQ (reference sequence). V was clipped by 5 bases and J by 4 bases, with 6 bases between them. This CDR3 is built from 11 residues.

V is TRBV4-1 and J is TRBJ2-7, with 8 positions matching TRBD2. The CDR3 runs to 17 residues. Germline CDR1 is MGHRA and CDR2 is YSYEKL. V shed 0 bases, J shed 2 bases, and the junction held 9 bases outside the gene matches. The CDR3 spells CASSQDRERGSAYEQYF. The CDR3 DNA is TGCGCCAGCAGCCAAGATCGGGAGCGGGGGTCCGCCTACGAGCAGTACTTC.